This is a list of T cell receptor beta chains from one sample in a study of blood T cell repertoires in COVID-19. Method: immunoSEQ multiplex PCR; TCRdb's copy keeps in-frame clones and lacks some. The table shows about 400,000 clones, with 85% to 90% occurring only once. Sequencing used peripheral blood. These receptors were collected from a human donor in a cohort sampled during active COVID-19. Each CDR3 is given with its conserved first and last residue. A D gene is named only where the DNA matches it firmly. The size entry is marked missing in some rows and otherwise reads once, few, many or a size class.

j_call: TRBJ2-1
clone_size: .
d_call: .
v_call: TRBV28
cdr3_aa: CASQRPGRPNEQFF
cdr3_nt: TGTGCCAGCCAACGACCGGGTCGGCCCAATGAGCAGTTCTTC

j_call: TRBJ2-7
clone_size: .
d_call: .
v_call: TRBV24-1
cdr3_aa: CATSSGSSHEQYF
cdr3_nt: TGTGCCACCAGTTCCGGGTCGAGCCACGAGCAGTACTTC

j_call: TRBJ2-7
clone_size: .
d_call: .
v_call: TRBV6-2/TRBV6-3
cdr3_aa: CASRPTSERQYF
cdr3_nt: TGTGCCAGCAGACCTACTAGTGAGAGGCAGTACTTC

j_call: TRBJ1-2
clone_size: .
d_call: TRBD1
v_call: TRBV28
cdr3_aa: CASRNPPGQGNYGYTF
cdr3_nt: TGTGCCAGCAGAAACCCCCCGGGACAGGGAAACTATGGCTACACCTTC

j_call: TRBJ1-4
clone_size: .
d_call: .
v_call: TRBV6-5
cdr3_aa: CASSRQVWEKLFF
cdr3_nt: TGTGCCAGCAGCAGACAGGTCTGGGAAAAACTGTTTTTT

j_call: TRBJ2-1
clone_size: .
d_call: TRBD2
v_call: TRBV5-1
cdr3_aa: CASIPPGTRVSEQFF
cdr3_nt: TGCGCCAGCATCCCACCCGGGACTAGAGTTAGTGAGCAGTTCTTC

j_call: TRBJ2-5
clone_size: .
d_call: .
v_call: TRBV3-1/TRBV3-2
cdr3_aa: CASSDGAGEETQYF
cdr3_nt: TGTGCCAGCAGCGATGGGGCAGGGGAAGAGACCCAGTACTTC

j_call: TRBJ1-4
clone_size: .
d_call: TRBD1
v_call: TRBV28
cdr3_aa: CASRSDRGNNEKLFF
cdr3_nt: TGTGCCAGCAGGTCGGACAGGGGGAATAATGAAAAACTGTTTTTT

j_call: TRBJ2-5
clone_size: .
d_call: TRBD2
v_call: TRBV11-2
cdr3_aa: CASSYGGSGKTQYF
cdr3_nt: TGTGCCAGCAGCTACGGGGGGAGCGGGAAGACCCAGTACTTC

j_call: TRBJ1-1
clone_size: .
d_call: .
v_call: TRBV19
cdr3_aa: CASQEGPNTEAFF
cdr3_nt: TGTGCCAGTCAGGAGGGGCCGAACACTGAAGCTTTCTTT

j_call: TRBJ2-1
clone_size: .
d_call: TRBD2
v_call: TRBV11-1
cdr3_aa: CASSPSGRAVDEQFF
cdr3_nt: TGTGCCAGCAGCCCTAGCGGGAGGGCCGTAGATGAGCAGTTCTTC

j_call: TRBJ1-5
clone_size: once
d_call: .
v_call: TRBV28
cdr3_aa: CASSLWGGEWQPQHF
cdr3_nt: TGTGCCAGCAGTTTATGGGGGGGGGAGTGGCAGCCCCAGCATTTT

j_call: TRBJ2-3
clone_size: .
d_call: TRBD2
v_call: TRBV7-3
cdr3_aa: CASSFSGGRDTQYF
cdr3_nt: TGTGCCAGCAGCTTTAGCGGGGGGCGGGATACGCAGTATTTT

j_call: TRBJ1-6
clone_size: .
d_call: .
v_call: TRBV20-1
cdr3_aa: CSASLQPNSPLHF
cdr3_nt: TGCAGTGCTAGTTTACAGCCAAATTCACCCCTCCACTTT

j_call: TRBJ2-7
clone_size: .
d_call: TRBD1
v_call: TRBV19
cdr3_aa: CASSTTRQGATYEQYF
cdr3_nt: TGTGCCAGTAGTACCACGAGACAGGGAGCAACCTACGAGCAGTACTTC

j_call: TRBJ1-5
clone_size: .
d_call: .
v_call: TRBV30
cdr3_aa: CAWSGGNNQPQHF
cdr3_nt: TGTGCCTGGAGTGGAGGCAACAATCAGCCCCAGCATTTT